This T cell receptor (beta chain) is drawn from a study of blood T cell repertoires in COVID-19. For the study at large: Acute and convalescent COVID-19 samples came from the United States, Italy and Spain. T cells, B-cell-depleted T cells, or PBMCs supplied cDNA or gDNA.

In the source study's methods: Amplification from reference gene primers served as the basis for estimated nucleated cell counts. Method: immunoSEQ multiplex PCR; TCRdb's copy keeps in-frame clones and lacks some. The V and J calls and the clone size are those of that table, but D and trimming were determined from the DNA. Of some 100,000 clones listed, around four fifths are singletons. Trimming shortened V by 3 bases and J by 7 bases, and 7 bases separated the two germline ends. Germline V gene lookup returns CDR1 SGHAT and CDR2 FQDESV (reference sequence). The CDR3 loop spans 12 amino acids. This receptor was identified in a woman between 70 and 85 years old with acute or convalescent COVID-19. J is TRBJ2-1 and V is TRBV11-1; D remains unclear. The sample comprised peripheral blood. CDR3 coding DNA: TGTGCCAGCAGCTTCTGGCGGAATGAGCAGTTCTTC. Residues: CASSFWRNEQFF.